Shown below are 24 T cell receptor beta chains from a single sample sequenced in a study of T cells expressing NK-cell markers. TCRdb reprocessed the 5' RACE reads, keeping one entry per CDR3 protein, no DNA. In total, the table holds about 460,000 distinct CDR3 sequences. The sample taken for sequencing was blood T cells: a sorted CD56 or NKG2C T cell subset, CD4+ or CD8+ T cells, or bulk PBMC T cells (not recorded which). Every receptor here comes from a woman aged 45-65 years in good health.

The CDR3 sequence: CATSEGGSADNEQFF. V usage is TRBV24-1 and J usage is TRBJ2-1; as DNA is missing, the TRBD2 call by TCRdb cannot be tested. The CDR3 runs 15 residues. Germline V gene lookup returns CDR1 KGHDR and CDR2 SFDVKD.

The rearrangement uses TRBV24-1 and TRBJ2-1. This CDR3 region has 16 residues. Germline CDR1 and CDR2: KGHDR and SFDVKD. The CDR3: CATSDLSAATYNEQFF.

This chain joins TRBV29-1 and TRBJ2-3; no DNA is available, so the TRBD2 call from TCRdb remains unchecked. The CDR3 is 14 residues long. In germline, CDR1 is SQVTM, CDR2 ANQGSEA. The chain's CDR3 is CSVDELAGGDTQYF.

The rearrangement joins TRBV6-6 to TRBJ2-3; TCRdb's assignment of TRBD1 cannot be checked, as there is no DNA. The germline gives CDR1 MNHNY, CDR2 SVGAGI (reference sequence). The length of the CDR3 is 16 residues. CDR3 region: CASSGQTGKLTDTQYF.

V is TRBV7-9 and J is TRBJ1-1. This CDR3 is 12 amino acids long. Germline V gene data show CDR1 as SEHNR and CDR2 as FQNEAQ (reference sequence). The CDR3 protein is CASSRLWTEAFF.

This rearrangement joins TRBV20-1 to TRBJ2-3; the TRBD1 assignment by TCRdb is unverifiable without DNA. CDR1 is DFQATT, CDR2 SNEGSKA, per germline (reference sequence). The length of the CDR3 is 14 residues. CDR3 sequence: CSAVAGRGTDTQYF.

This chain links TRBV7-9 with TRBJ2-3. The CDR3 loop spans 13 amino acids. The germline gives CDR1 SEHNR, CDR2 FQNEAQ (reference sequence). The CDR3 region is CASSVDSTDTQYF.

The chain carries TRBV27 and TRBJ2-7; there is no DNA to check the TCRdb D call of TRBD2. In germline, CDR1 is MNHEY, CDR2 SMNVEV (reference sequence). The CDR3 length is 14 residues. The chain's CDR3 is CASIRVAGAYEQYF.

CDR3 region: CASSQGHPSNQPQHF. This chain uses TRBV4-1 with TRBJ1-5; checking the TCRdb D call of TRBD1 is not possible without DNA. This CDR3 comprises 15 residues. The germline CDR1 and CDR2 sequences are MGHRA and YSYEKL.

CDR3: CASSQTGGPGSNQPQHF. The rearrangement uses TRBV7-8 and TRBJ1-5; the D gene TCRdb calls, TRBD1, cannot be checked with no DNA. CDR1 and CDR2 (germline): SGHVS, FQNEAQ. The CDR3 runs 17 residues.

V usage is TRBV3-1 and J usage is TRBJ1-5. Germline values: CDR1 LGHDT, CDR2 YNNKEL (reference sequence). CDR3 length equals 15 residues. The CDR3 spells CASSQGVNSNQPQHF.

This chain uses TRBV6-5 with TRBJ2-2; as DNA is missing, the TRBD2 call by TCRdb cannot be tested. There are 17 residues in the CDR3. Germline CDR1 and CDR2: MNHEY and SVGAGI. CDR3 loop: CASSLTRLAGVSRELFF.

The genes are TRBV6-5 and TRBJ1-6. CDR3 length: 14 residues. Germline loops: CDR1 MNHEY, CDR2 SVGAGI. Here the CDR3 reads CASSPGLANSPLHF.

This chain connects TRBV27 to TRBJ1-1; the D call from TCRdb, TRBD1, cannot be confirmed without DNA. This CDR3 is built from 15 residues. Per germline, CDR1 MNHEY and CDR2 SMNVEV (reference sequence). This CDR3 reads CATLPLSGVNTEAFF.

The chain has TRBV5-1 and TRBJ2-3; TCRdb reports TRBD1, a call that lacks DNA to check it against. The CDR3 sequence is 15 residues long. Germline CDR1 reads SGHRS; CDR2 reads YFSETQ. The CDR3 loop is CASSVAGPSTDTQYF.

V and J are TRBV5-1 and TRBJ2-3; TCRdb's D call, TRBD2, is unchecked because there is no DNA. The germline V gene encodes CDR1 SGHRS and CDR2 YFSETQ. The CDR3 extends over 16 amino acids. CDR3: CASSLGLAGITDTQYF.

The chain recombines TRBV24-1 with TRBJ2-7; lacking DNA, the TRBD1 call made by TCRdb goes unchecked. There are 13 residues in the CDR3. Per the germline V gene, CDR1 is KGHDR and CDR2 is SFDVKD. The CDR3 region is CATSHPPNYEQYF.

The rearrangement joins TRBV6-1 to TRBJ1-5. This CDR3 has 15 residues. Germline V CDR1 and CDR2: MNHNS, SASEGT. CDR3 sequence reads: CASSEARPANQPQHF.

The V and J genes are TRBV20-1 and TRBJ2-3. This CDR3 region has 15 residues. Germline V CDR1 and CDR2: DFQATT, SNEGSKA (reference sequence). Here the CDR3 reads CSARDRRVSTDTQYF.

This chain joins TRBV3-1 and TRBJ2-3; absent DNA, TCRdb's TRBD2 call cannot be checked. CDR1 is LGHDT, CDR2 YNNKEL, per germline (reference sequence). The CDR3 is 17 residues long. CDR3 region: CASSRRQTSGMTDTQYF.

The genes are TRBV3-1 and TRBJ2-7; the TCRdb D gene call, TRBD2, has no DNA to confirm it. Germline CDR1 LGHDT, CDR2 YNNKEL (reference sequence). The CDR3 has 13 residues. This CDR3 is CASRGSGNYEQYF.

The V call is TRBV3-1, the J call TRBJ2-7; the TRBD1 assignment by TCRdb is unverifiable without DNA. The CDR3 spans 14 residues. The germline V gene encodes CDR1 LGHDT and CDR2 YNNKEL (reference sequence). The CDR3 here is CASSQWGGPYEQYF.

The V gene is TRBV10-3, the J gene TRBJ2-7; the TCRdb call, TRBD2, lacks DNA for checking. This CDR3 is 13 amino acids long. CDR1 is ENHRY and CDR2 is SYGVKD in the germline V gene. The CDR3 reads CAISGRGTYEQYF.

The chain carries TRBV14 and TRBJ1-2. This CDR3 comprises 16 residues. Germline CDR1 is SGHDN and CDR2 is FVKESK. The CDR3 loop reads CASSPAGLPANYGYTF.